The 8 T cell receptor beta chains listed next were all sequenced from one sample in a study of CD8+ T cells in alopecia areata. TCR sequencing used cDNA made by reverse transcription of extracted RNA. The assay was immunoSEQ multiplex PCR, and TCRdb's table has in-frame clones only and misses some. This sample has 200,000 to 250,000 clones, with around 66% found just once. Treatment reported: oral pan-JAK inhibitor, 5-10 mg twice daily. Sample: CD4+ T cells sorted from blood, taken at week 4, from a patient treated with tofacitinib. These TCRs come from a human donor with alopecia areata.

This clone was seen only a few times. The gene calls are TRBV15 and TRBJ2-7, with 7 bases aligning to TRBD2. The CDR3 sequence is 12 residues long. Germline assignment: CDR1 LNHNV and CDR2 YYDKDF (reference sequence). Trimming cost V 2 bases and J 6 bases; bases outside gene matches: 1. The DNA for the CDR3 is TGTGCCACCAGCAGATCGGGAGGCGAGCAGTACTTC. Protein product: CATSRSGGEQYF.

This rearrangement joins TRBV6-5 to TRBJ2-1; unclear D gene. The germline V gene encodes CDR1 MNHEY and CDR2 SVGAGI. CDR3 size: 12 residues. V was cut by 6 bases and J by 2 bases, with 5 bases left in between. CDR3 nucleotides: TGTGCCAGCAGAAACCCCTACAATGAGCAGTTCTTC. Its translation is CASRNPYNEQFF.

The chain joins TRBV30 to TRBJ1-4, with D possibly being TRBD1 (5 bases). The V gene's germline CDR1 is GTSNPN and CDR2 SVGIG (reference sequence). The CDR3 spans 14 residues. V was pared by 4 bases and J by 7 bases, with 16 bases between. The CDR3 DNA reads TGTGCCTGGAAGCTAGCGGGGCTTGGTGAAAAACTGTTTTTT. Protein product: CAWKLAGLGEKLFF.

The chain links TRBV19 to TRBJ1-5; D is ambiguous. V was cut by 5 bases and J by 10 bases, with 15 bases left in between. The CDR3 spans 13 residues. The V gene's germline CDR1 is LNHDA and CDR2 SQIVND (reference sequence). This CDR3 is CASSWRALDPQHF. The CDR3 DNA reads TGTGCCAGTAGTTGGAGGGCACTAGATCCCCAGCATTTT.

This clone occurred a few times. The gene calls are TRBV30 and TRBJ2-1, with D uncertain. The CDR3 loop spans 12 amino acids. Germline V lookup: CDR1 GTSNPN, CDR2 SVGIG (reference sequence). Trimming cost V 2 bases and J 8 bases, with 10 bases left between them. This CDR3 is CAWSTSLDEQFF. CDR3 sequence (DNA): TGTGCCTGGAGTACCTCTCTGGATGAGCAGTTCTTC.

For the CDR3, the DNA is TGTGCCAGCAGCTCGACCCCGGGGGCGAACACTGAAGCTTTCTTT. It codes for CASSSTPGANTEAFF. This chain uses TRBV7-9 with TRBJ1-1, with D possibly matching TRBD1 (6 bases). Germline CDR1 SEHNR, CDR2 FQNEAQ (reference sequence). The germline V and J ends were trimmed by 4 bases and 1 base, with 13 bases remaining between them. The CDR3 length is 15 residues.

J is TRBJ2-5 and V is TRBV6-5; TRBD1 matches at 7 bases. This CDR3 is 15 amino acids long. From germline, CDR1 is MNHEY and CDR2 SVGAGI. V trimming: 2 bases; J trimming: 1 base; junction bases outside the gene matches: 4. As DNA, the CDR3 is TGTGCCAGCAGTTACGCCGGGACAGTCCAAGAGACCCAGTACTTC. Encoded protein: CASSYAGTVQETQYF.

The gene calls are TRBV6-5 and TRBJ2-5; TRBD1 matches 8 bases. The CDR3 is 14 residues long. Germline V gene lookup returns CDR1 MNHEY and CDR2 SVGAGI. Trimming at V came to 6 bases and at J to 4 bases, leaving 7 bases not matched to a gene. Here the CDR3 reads CASSRQGFRETQYF. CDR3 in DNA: TGTGCCAGCAGCAGACAGGGGTTTCGAGAGACCCAGTACTTC.